Listed below are T cell receptor beta chains from one sample, sequenced in a study of T cell responses to AZD1222 COVID-19 vaccine. Libraries were prepared by immunoSEQ multiplex PCR; TCRdb keeps only in-frame clonotypes and omits some of them. Of about 210,000 clones in the sample, around 94% were seen once. Sequenced material: peripheral blood, taken on day 0 of AZD1222 vaccination. The receptors originated from an adult in good health. The conserved cysteine and the conserved F or W are not part of the CDR3 here. The order of the fields is V gene, clone size, CDR3 protein. Clone size, where shown, is once, few, many, or a class for clones that have expanded.

v_gene: TRBV6-1; abundance: .; CDR3aa: ASSEDRGYGYT
v_gene: TRBV18; abundance: .; CDR3aa: ASSPTGAGVGYT
v_gene: TRBV11-2; abundance: once; CDR3aa: ASSLAPTGWGSYEQY
v_gene: TRBV11-2; abundance: .; CDR3aa: ASSPNPGQGPYEQY
v_gene: TRBV5-1; abundance: large; CDR3aa: ASSPAGDQPQH
v_gene: TRBV11-2; abundance: .; CDR3aa: ASSRQGIDGYT
v_gene: TRBV25-1; abundance: .; CDR3aa: ASREISGAEAF
v_gene: TRBV7-2; abundance: .; CDR3aa: ASSGRRGAEAF
v_gene: TRBV19; abundance: .; CDR3aa: ATLPPPRCSYEQY
v_gene: TRBV29-1; abundance: .; CDR3aa: SVEDRLGGANVLT